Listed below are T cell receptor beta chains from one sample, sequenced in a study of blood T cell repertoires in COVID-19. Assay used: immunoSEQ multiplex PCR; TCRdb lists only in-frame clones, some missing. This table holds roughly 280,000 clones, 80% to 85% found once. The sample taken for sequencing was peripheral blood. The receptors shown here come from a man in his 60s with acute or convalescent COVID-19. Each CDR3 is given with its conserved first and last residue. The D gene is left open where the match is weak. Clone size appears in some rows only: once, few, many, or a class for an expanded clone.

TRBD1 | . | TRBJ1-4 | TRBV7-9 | CASSPTTGDGGANEKLFF | TGTGCCAGCAGCCCGACGACAGGGGATGGGGGGGCTAATGAAAAACTGTTTTTT
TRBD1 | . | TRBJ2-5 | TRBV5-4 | CASSSRTGTEETQYF | TGTGCCAGCAGCTCAAGGACAGGGACGGAGGAGACCCAGTACTTC
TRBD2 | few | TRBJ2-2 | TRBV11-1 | CASSFLSGANTGELFF | TGTGCCAGCAGCTTCCTTAGCGGGGCAAACACCGGGGAGCTGTTTTTT
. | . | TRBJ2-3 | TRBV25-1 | CASSERSGYTDAQYF | TGTGCCAGCAGTGAAAGATCAGGGTACACAGATGCGCAGTATTTT
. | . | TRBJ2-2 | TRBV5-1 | CASSLAPPNTGELFF | TGCGCCAGCAGCTTGGCCCCCCCAAACACCGGGGAGCTGTTTTTT
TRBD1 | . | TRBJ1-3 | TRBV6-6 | CASSYSRDRGTIYF | TGTGCCAGCAGTTACTCCCGGGACAGGGGGACCATATATTTT
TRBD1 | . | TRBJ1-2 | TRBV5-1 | CASSLSFGQGWYGYTF | TGCGCCAGCAGCTTGAGTTTTGGACAGGGGTGGTATGGCTACACCTTC
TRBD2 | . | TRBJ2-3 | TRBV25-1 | CASSERARSGSSDTQYF | TGTGCCAGCAGTGAAAGGGCACGGAGCGGGAGCTCAGATACGCAGTATTTT
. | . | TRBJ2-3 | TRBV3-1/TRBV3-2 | CASSQEIRSTQYF | TGTGCCAGCAGCCAAGAGATACGGTCCACGCAGTATTTT
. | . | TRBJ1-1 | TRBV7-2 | CASSLGVTGPEAFF | TGTGCCAGCAGCTTAGGGGTGACAGGACCTGAAGCTTTCTTT
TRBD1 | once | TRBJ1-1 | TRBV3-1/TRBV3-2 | CASSPRDRGLNTEAFF | TGTGCCAGCAGCCCCCGGGACAGGGGCCTGAACACTGAAGCTTTCTTT
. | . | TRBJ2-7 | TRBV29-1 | CSVERPGGRWPLSYEQYF | TGCAGCGTTGAGCGGCCAGGGGGGCGTTGGCCGCTCTCCTACGAGCAGTACTTC
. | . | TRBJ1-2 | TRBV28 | CASSSGHGGYTF | TGTGCCAGCAGCTCGGGACATGGGGGCTACACCTTC
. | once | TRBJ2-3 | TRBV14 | CASSESSWADTQYF | TGTGCCAGCTCGGAGAGCAGTTGGGCAGATACGCAGTATTTT
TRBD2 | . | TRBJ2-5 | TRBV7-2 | CASRPTTSGGPVGAQYF | TGTGCCAGCAGACCAACTACTAGCGGGGGGCCAGTAGGGGCCCAGTACTTC
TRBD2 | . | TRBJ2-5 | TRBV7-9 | CASRPRLAGGQETQYF | TGTGCCAGCAGGCCGAGACTAGCGGGGGGTCAGGAGACCCAGTACTTC
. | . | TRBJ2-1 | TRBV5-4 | CASSFGQGGEQFF | TGTGCCAGCAGCTTCGGCCAGGGTGGTGAGCAGTTCTTC
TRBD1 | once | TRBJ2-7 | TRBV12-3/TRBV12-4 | CASSRDRVYEQYF | TGTGCCAGCAGTCGGGACAGGGTCTACGAGCAGTACTTC
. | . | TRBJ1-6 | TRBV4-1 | CASSQDPQGPWNSPLHF | TGCGCCAGCAGCCAAGATCCGCAGGGGCCGTGGAATTCACCCCTCCACTTT
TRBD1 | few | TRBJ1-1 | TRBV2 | CATTIQGLEAFF | TGTGCCACCACAATACAGGGGCTAGAAGCTTTCTTT
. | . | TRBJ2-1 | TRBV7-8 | CASSLVVAHNEQFF | TGTGCCAGCAGCTTAGTCGTGGCACACAATGAGCAGTTCTTC
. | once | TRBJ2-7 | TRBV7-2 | CASSFDRAGRYEQYF | TGTGCCAGCAGCTTCGACAGGGCGGGGAGGTACGAGCAGTACTTC
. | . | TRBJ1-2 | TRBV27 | CASSVTANYGYTF | TGTGCCAGCAGTGTTACAGCTAACTATGGCTACACCTTC
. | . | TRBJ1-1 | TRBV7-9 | CASSLDRSVTEAFF | TGTGCCAGCAGCTTAGACAGGTCCGTCACTGAAGCTTTCTTT
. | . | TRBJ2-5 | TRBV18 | CASSPRGTQETQYF | TGTGCCAGCTCACCTAGGGGGACCCAAGAGACCCAGTACTTC
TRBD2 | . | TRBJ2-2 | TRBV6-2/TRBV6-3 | CASSFQRENTGELFF | TGTGCCAGCAGTTTTCAGCGGGAGAACACCGGGGAGCTGTTTTTT
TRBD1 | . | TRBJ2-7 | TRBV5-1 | CASSLISGTGISYEQYF | TGCGCCAGCAGCTTAATCTCCGGGACAGGGATCTCCTACGAGCAGTACTTC
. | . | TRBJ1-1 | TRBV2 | CASAPGGVGEAFF | TGTGCCAGCGCTCCGGGGGGGGTCGGTGAAGCTTTCTTT
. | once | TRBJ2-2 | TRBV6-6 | CASSYLTTDTGELFF | TGTGCCAGCAGTTACTTGACTACGGACACCGGGGAGCTGTTTTTT
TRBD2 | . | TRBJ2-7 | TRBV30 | CAWWTSGRTNYEQYF | TGTGCCTGGTGGACTAGCGGGAGGACCAACTACGAGCAGTACTTC
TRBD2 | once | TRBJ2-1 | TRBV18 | CASSPSTGLAGVPYNEQFF | TGTGCCAGCTCACCGTCCACCGGACTAGCGGGAGTCCCCTACAATGAGCAGTTCTTC
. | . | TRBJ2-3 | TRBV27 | CASSSMMRDTQYF | TGTGCCAGCAGTTCGATGATGAGAGATACGCAGTATTTT
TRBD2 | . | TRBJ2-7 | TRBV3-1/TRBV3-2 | CASSQESGGPYEQYF | TGTGCCAGCAGCCAAGAGAGCGGGGGCCCTTACGAGCAGTACTTC
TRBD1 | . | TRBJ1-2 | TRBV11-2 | CANSPGQGAFYGYTF | TGTGCCAACAGCCCGGGACAGGGGGCGTTCTATGGCTACACCTTC
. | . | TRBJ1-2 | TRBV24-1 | CAAGRGYGYTF | TGTGCCGCAGGGCGGGGGTATGGCTACACCTTC
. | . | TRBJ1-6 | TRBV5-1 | CASSLSGLGALATLHF | TGCGCCAGCAGCTTGTCAGGTCTGGGGGCGTTGGCAACCCTCCACTTT
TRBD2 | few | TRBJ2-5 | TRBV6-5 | CASKKTSGGETQYF | TGTGCCAGCAAAAAGACTAGCGGGGGGGAGACCCAGTACTTC
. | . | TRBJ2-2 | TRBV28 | CASNRGSGELFF | TGTGCCAGCAATCGCGGGTCCGGGGAGCTGTTTTTT
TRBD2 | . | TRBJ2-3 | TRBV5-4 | CASGRTSGGGNTQYF | TGTGCCAGCGGGAGGACTAGCGGGGGTGGTAATACGCAGTATTTT
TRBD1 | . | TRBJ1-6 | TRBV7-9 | CASSLWDRGSSPLHF | TGTGCCAGCAGCTTATGGGACAGGGGTAGTTCACCCCTCCACTTT
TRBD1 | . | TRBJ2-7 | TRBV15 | CATSRPGQAYEQYF | TGTGCCACCAGCCGTCCGGGACAGGCCTACGAGCAGTACTTC